Following are 31 T cell receptor beta chains from one sample sequenced in a study of STAT5B mutations in CD4+ large granular lymphocyte leukemia. The method was immunoSEQ multiplex PCR; TCRdb's version includes in-frame clones alone and lacks a portion of them. This table holds over 35,000 clones, roughly 81% found once. Sample: CD4+ T cells from blood buffy coats. These receptors were obtained from a human donor in good health.

V usage is TRBV19 and J usage is TRBJ2-3, with TRBD2 identical over 11 bases. V lost 4 bases to trimming and J lost 4 bases; unmatched junction nucleotides: 7. This CDR3 is 16 amino acids long. Germline V CDR1 and CDR2: LNHDA, SQIVND (reference sequence). The CDR3 DNA is TGTGCCAGTAGTACGATTGGACTAGCGGGTGCAGATACGCAGTATTTT. Translation gives CASSTIGLAGADTQYF. Supplemented by reference TRBV19 and TRBJ2-3, the full variable domain reads DGGITQSPKYLFRKEGQNVTLSCEQNLNHDAMYWYRQDPGQGLRLIYYSQIVNDFQKGDIAEGYSVSREKKESFPLTVTSAQKNPTAFYLCASSTIGLAGADTQYFGPGTRLTVL.

This chain links TRBV19 with TRBJ1-2, with D possibly being TRBD1 (5 bases). CDR3 length equals 11 residues. CDR1 and CDR2 (germline): LNHDA, SQIVND (reference sequence). V lost 4 bases, J lost 6 bases, and 6 bases lay in between. The CDR3 sequence: CASSRGHGYTF. The CDR3 coding sequence is TGTGCCAGTAGTAGGGGCCATGGCTACACCTTC.

The chain has TRBV7-3 and TRBJ2-5; 9 bases are shared with TRBD2. Trimming took 1 base from V and 5 from J; bases not matched to a gene: 14. Germline CDR1 and CDR2: SGHTA and FQGTGA. This CDR3 is 18 amino acids long. The CDR3 bases are TGTGCCAGCAGCTTAAGGCAGGGAGGCGGGGGGGCCGAGGAGACCCAGTACTTC. Encoded protein: CASSLRQGGGGAEETQYF. Supplemented by reference TRBV7-3 and TRBJ2-5, the full variable domain reads GAGVSQTPSNKVTEKGKYVELRCDPISGHTALYWYRQSLGQGPEFLIYFQGTGAADDSGLPNDRFFAVRPEGSVSTLKIQRTERGDSAVYLCASSLRQGGGGAEETQYFGPGTRLLVL.

This clone was seen once. This rearrangement joins TRBV9 to TRBJ2-7; TRBD1 aligns across 10 bases. The CDR3 contains 14 residues. Germline values: CDR1 SGDLS, CDR2 YYNGEE. V dropped 7 bases and J dropped 3; count of bases not matched to a gene: 7. CDR3 in DNA: TGTGCCAGCTCCCTGGGACAGGGGAGCTACGAGCAGTACTTC. Protein product: CASSLGQGSYEQYF.

V is TRBV5-1 and J is TRBJ2-3; no clear D. Trimming took off 4 bases at V and 0 bases at J, with 3 bases between the two ends. Germline-derived CDR1 and CDR2 are SGHRS and YFSETQ. The CDR3 length is 12 residues. The CDR3 nucleotides read TGCGCCAGCAGCGGTAGCACAGATACGCAGTATTTT. Translated: CASSGSTDTQYF. The whole variable domain, filled in from reference TRBV5-1 and TRBJ2-3, reads KAGVTQTPRYLIKTRGQQVTLSCSPISGHRSVSWYQQTPGQGLQFLFEYFSETQRNKGNFPGRFSGRQFSNSRSEMNVSTLELGDSALYLCASSGSTDTQYFGPGTRLTVL.

This rearrangement joins TRBV30 to TRBJ1-5, with unresolved D. Germline lookup yields CDR1 GTSNPN and CDR2 SVGIG (reference sequence). The CDR3 is 16 amino acids. Trimming shortened V by 5 bases and J by 0 bases, and 17 bases separated the two germline ends. CDR3 nucleotide sequence: TGTGCCTGGGCTTTGGGGAGCGCGTATAGCAATCAGCCCCAGCATTTT. Translating it yields CAWALGSAYSNQPQHF.

This clone has more than one count but fewer than ten. CDR3 sequence (DNA): TGCGCCAGCAGTGAGCGCCAGCCCCAGCATTTT. It is translated as CASSERQPQHF. This chain connects TRBV10-1 to TRBJ1-5; D gene unclear. The CDR3 is 11 amino acids. Per germline, CDR1 WNHNN and CDR2 SYGVQD (reference sequence). The V and J ends lost 2 bases and 7 bases respectively, with 3 bases between them.

V gene TRBV10-3 combines with J gene TRBJ2-2; 8 nucleotides align to TRBD2. The CDR3 runs to 15 residues. Germline CDR1 ENHRY, CDR2 SYGVKD. V shed 8 bases and J 4 bases; nucleotides not matched to a gene: 9. The CDR3 coding sequence is TGTGCCATCCCAAAACGGGAGGGCGGCACCGGGGAGCTGTTTTTT. Residues: CAIPKREGGTGELFF.

V usage is TRBV5-8 and J usage is TRBJ2-3, with 10 bases that match TRBD2. V lost 3 bases to trimming and J lost 6 bases; unmatched junction nucleotides: 10. The CDR3 extends over 16 amino acids. Germline CDR1 reads SGHTS; CDR2 reads YDEGEE. The CDR3 nucleotides are TGTGCCAGCAGCTCAGGCAGGGGACTAGCGACTGATACGCAGTATTTT. It specifies CASSSGRGLATDTQYF.

The rearrangement links TRBV6-1 to TRBJ2-5; TRBD1 aligns across 7 bases. CDR3 size: 15 residues. J lost 6 bases, V lost 1 base, and 8 bases had no gene match. Per germline, CDR1 MNHNS and CDR2 SASEGT. The CDR3 bases are TGTGCCAGCAGTGAAGAGGGGGCCGGCGTGAAGACCCAGTACTTC. Residues: CASSEEGAGVKTQYF.

The chain joins TRBV11-3 to TRBJ1-3; no reliable D call. CDR1 is SGHNT and CDR2 is YENEEA in the germline V gene. This CDR3 comprises 13 residues. V was shortened by 1 base and J by 2 bases, with 3 bases between the two germline ends. The CDR3 sequence is CASSLGTGNTIYF. Written as DNA, the CDR3 is TGTGCCAGCAGCTTAGGGACTGGAAACACCATATATTTT.

The genes are TRBV19 and TRBJ1-2, with D uncertain. Deletions cut 3 bases from V and 4 bases from J, with 12 bases between. This CDR3 has 14 residues. Germline V gene sequence: CDR1 LNHDA, CDR2 SQIVND (reference sequence). The CDR3 region is CASSMVKGSYGYTF. The CDR3 DNA reads as TGTGCCAGTAGTATGGTGAAAGGGTCCTATGGCTACACCTTC.

In this sample, this clone turned up once. The chain couples TRBV5-6 to TRBJ1-5; 7 bases map to TRBD1. Germline V gene data show CDR1 as SGHDT and CDR2 as YYEEEE. The V gene end was trimmed by 0 bases and the J gene end by 6 bases; junction bases not matched to a gene: 6. CDR3 size: 15 residues. CDR3 region: CASSLGQGDFQPQHF. The DNA of the CDR3 is TGTGCCAGCAGCTTGGGGCAGGGGGATTTTCAGCCCCAGCATTTT.

The chain couples TRBV18 to TRBJ1-2; unclear D gene. Germline V gene data show CDR1 as KGHSH and CDR2 as LQKENI. This CDR3 has 12 residues. Trimming stripped 4 bases from V and 6 bases from J, with 9 bases between. The CDR3 DNA reads as TGTGCCAGCTCACGGCCCGGGAATGGCTACACCTTC. Its protein product is CASSRPGNGYTF.

The chain uses TRBV19 and TRBJ2-3, with 10 bases that match TRBD1. CDR3 length equals 15 residues. J lost 3 bases, V lost 3 bases, and 3 bases had no gene match. CDR1 is LNHDA and CDR2 is SQIVND in the germline V gene (reference sequence). This CDR3 is CASSITGQGTDTQYF. As DNA, the CDR3 is TGTGCCAGTAGTATTACGGGACAGGGGACAGATACGCAGTATTTT.

The gene calls are TRBV19 and TRBJ2-1, with TRBD1 matching over 12 bases. The V gene end was trimmed by 10 bases and the J gene end by 6 bases; junction bases not matched to a gene: 10. This CDR3 has 15 residues. CDR1 and CDR2 (germline): LNHDA, SQIVND (reference sequence). The CDR3 bases are TGTGCCACTAAGGGACAGGGGGCTTACTTCAATGAGCAGTTCTTC. Translated: CATKGQGAYFNEQFF.

The rearrangement links TRBV7-9 to TRBJ2-1; 9 bases map to TRBD2. The ends lost 0 bases at V and 3 bases at J; junction bases unmatched: 3. The CDR3 loop spans 16 amino acids. The germline V gene has CDR1 SEHNR and CDR2 FQNEAQ (reference sequence). The CDR3 sequence is CASSLAASGVYNEQFF. CDR3 DNA sequence: TGTGCCAGCAGCTTAGCTGCTAGCGGGGTCTACAATGAGCAGTTCTTC.

The chain links TRBV4-3 to TRBJ1-2; maybe TRBD1 (5 bases). Germline V gives CDR1 LGHNA, CDR2 YSLEER. This CDR3 is 18 amino acids long. The V and J ends lost 1 base and 3 bases respectively, with 21 bases between them. CDR3 protein: CASSQAPGRTLGDYGYTF. The CDR3 coding sequence is TGCGCCAGCAGCCAAGCACCGGGCCGAACCTTAGGGGACTATGGCTACACCTTC.

The V gene is TRBV7-3, the J gene TRBJ2-3; the match to TRBD2 covers 10 bases. CDR1 and CDR2 from the germline V gene are SGHTA and FQGTGA. CDR3 length: 16 residues. With V trimmed by 5 bases and J by 3 bases, 8 bases remained unmatched. The CDR3 spells CASSGGTSVGTDTQYF. Written as DNA, the CDR3 is TGTGCCAGCAGCGGCGGGACTAGCGTCGGGACAGATACGCAGTATTTT.

The rearrangement links TRBV5-8 to TRBJ2-3; 8 bases fit TRBD2. The CDR3 totals 17 residues. Germline V gene lookup returns CDR1 SGHTS and CDR2 YDEGEE. The V and J ends lost 0 bases and 0 bases, in that order; junction bases with no gene match: 6. CDR3 DNA: TGTGCCAGCAGCTTGGGACTAGCTAGCGGGAGCACAGATACGCAGTATTTT. As protein: CASSLGLASGSTDTQYF.

The rearrangement joins TRBV5-1 to TRBJ2-5, with 12 bases matching TRBD1. CDR1 SGHRS and CDR2 YFSETQ come from the germline V gene. Trimming at V came to 4 bases and at J to 5 bases, leaving 9 bases not matched to a gene. The CDR3 extends over 16 amino acids. The CDR3 sequence is CASSSSPGQGAETQYF. CDR3 DNA: TGCGCCAGCAGCAGTTCACCGGGACAGGGGGCGGAGACCCAGTACTTC.

As to this clone: This specimen includes other DNA sequences encoding the same CDR3. The chain has TRBV4-3 and TRBJ1-5, with D possibly TRBD1 on 5 matching bases. The ends were cut back, 0 bases at V and 4 bases at J, with 7 bases in the middle. The length of the CDR3 is 14 residues. Germline loops: CDR1 LGHNA, CDR2 YSLEER. In nucleotides, the CDR3 is TGCGCCAGCAGCCAAGATAGGGGTAATCAGCCCCAGCATTTT. Protein sequence: CASSQDRGNQPQHF.

The V and J genes are TRBV7-3 and TRBJ2-5; D is ambiguous. This CDR3 is 15 amino acids long. CDR1 is SGHTA, CDR2 FQGTGA, per germline. The V and J ends lost 1 base and 4 bases respectively, with 13 bases between them. The CDR3 here is CASSLRPRGGETQYF. The CDR3 coding sequence is TGTGCCAGCAGCTTAAGGCCTCGAGGCGGAGAGACCCAGTACTTC.

The chain is built from TRBV5-1 and TRBJ2-7, with 8 bases fitting TRBD2. Germline lookup yields CDR1 SGHRS and CDR2 YFSETQ. This CDR3 region has 15 residues. J was trimmed by 2 bases and V by 3 bases; bases with no gene match: 7. The CDR3 here is CASSSRLASTYEQYF. The CDR3 region has the DNA TGCGCCAGCAGCTCGCGACTAGCGTCGACCTACGAGCAGTACTTC.

This clone was counted a few times. V usage is TRBV7-2 and J usage is TRBJ1-1, with D unresolved. The CDR3 extends over 11 amino acids. Germline CDR1 and CDR2: SGHTA and FQGNSA. Trimming took 5 bases from V and 1 from J, leaving 2 bases between them. The CDR3 loop reads CASSQNTEAFF. The CDR3 DNA follows: TGTGCCAGCAGCCAGAACACTGAAGCTTTCTTT.

This rearrangement joins TRBV11-3 to TRBJ2-2; no clear D. CDR3 length: 13 residues. The V end was cut by 5 bases, the J end by 5 bases, with 9 bases between. The germline V gene encodes CDR1 SGHNT and CDR2 YENEEA. CDR3 protein: CASSRTITGELFF. The DNA of the CDR3 is TGTGCCAGCAGCCGTACTATTACCGGGGAGCTGTTTTTT.

The chain has TRBV2 and TRBJ2-7; 7 bases line up with TRBD1. V shed 6 bases and J 3 bases; nucleotides not matched to a gene: 5. CDR1 and CDR2 (germline): SNHLY, FYNNEI. The CDR3 extends over 13 amino acids. The CDR3 loop is CASSSGTVYEQYF. As DNA, the CDR3 is TGTGCCAGCAGCTCCGGGACAGTCTACGAGCAGTACTTC.

The chain combines TRBV19 with TRBJ2-7; 13 nucleotides match TRBD2. From germline, CDR1 is LNHDA and CDR2 SQIVND (reference sequence). This CDR3 comprises 10 residues. The CDR3, as DNA: TGTGCCAGTAGTGGGACTAGCGGGAATGTC. This codes for CASSGTSGNV.

The gene calls are TRBV11-2 and TRBJ2-7; D is unclear. Germline lookup yields CDR1 SGHAT and CDR2 FQNNGV. V was trimmed by 5 bases and J by 2 bases, leaving 4 bases between them. The CDR3 consists of 11 residues. The CDR3 region has the DNA TGTGCCAGCAGCATGACCTACGAGCAGTACTTC. It codes for CASSMTYEQYF.

The chain has TRBV5-6 and TRBJ2-5, with unresolved D. V dropped 0 bases and J dropped 5 bases, with 14 bases sitting between them. The CDR3 runs to 15 residues. The germline CDR1 and CDR2 sequences are SGHDT and YYEEEE. The CDR3, as DNA: TGTGCCAGCAGCTTGGGCCCCCGATCGGGCGAGACCCAGTACTTC. Translated: CASSLGPRSGETQYF. The full variable domain, its missing parts supplied by reference TRBV5-6 and TRBJ2-5, is DAGVTQSPTHLIKTRGQQVTLRCSPKSGHDTVSWYQQALGQGPQFIFQYYEEEERQRGNFPDRFSGHQFPNYSSELNVNALLLGDSALYLCASSLGPRSGETQYFGPGTRLLVL.

The V gene is TRBV7-9, the J gene TRBJ1-4; the D gene is possibly TRBD1 (5 bases). V lost 1 base, J lost 3 bases, and 9 bases lay in between. The CDR3 is made up of 15 amino acids. CDR1 and CDR2 (germline): SEHNR, FQNEAQ (reference sequence). CDR3 sequence (DNA): TGTGCCAGCAGCTTAGGAGCAGGGTCTAATGAAAAACTGTTTTTT. It specifies CASSLGAGSNEKLFF.